A single T cell receptor beta chain is shown here with its context. Its antigen is currently unknown. Clones were read by immunoSEQ multiplex PCR, and TCRdb kept only the in-frame ones, dropping some. The table lists more than 400,000 clones, approximately 81% of them singletons. The data originate from a study of shared clonotypes between healthy human individuals. The V gene's germline CDR1 is MNHNS and CDR2 SASEGT. After removal of 4 bases from V and 6 bases from J, the junction contained 8 bases not matched to a gene. The CDR3 is made up of 17 amino acids. The donor population consisted of healthy HIV-negative adults with no recent acute infections or vaccinations. General study findings and limits: It was the few donors that limited the genetic and exposure-history diversity represented. In this cohort, only blood was sampled, and tissue repertoires likely differ. An anticipated effect of sequencing depth on clonotype sharing among donors was recognized.

This rearrangement joins TRBV6-1 to TRBJ2-3; 15 bases line up with TRBD2. The receptor was isolated from a middle-aged woman in good health. Some clones in this sample may be carry-over from other donors' samples. Sequenced sample: PBMCs. DNA of the CDR3: TGTGCCAGCAGTGTTTCAGGACTAGCGGGGGGGCAGGATACGCAGTATTTT. This gives the protein CASSVSGLAGGQDTQYF.